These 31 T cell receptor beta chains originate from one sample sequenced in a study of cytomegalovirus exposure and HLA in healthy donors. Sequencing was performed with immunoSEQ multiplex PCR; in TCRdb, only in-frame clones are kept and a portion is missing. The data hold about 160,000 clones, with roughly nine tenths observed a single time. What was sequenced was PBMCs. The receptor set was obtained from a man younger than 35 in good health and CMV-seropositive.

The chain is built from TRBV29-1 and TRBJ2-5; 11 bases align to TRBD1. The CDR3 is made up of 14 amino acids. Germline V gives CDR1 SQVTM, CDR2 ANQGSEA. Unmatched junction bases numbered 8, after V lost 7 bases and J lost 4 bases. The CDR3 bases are TGCAGCGCCACGGACAGGGGGCGCAGAGAGACCCAGTACTTC. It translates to CSATDRGRRETQYF.

The CDR3 loop is CASQRGTEAFF. The CDR3 DNA is TGTGCCAGCCAAAGGGGGACTGAAGCTTTCTTT. The chain couples TRBV28 to TRBJ1-1; D may be TRBD1 (6 bases). Per the germline V gene, CDR1 is MDHEN and CDR2 is SYDVKM. The ends were cut back, 8 bases at V and 5 bases at J, with 9 bases in the middle. The CDR3 spans 11 residues.

The CDR3 nucleotides read TGTGCCAGAAGTTTAGCGGGTAACGGGGAGCTGTTTTTT. It specifies CARSLAGNGELFF. The chain carries TRBV5-3 and TRBJ2-2, with 7 bases identical to TRBD2. TRBV5-3 is an open reading frame, and its role is uncertain. Trimming cost V 5 bases and J 7 bases; bases outside gene matches: 5. This CDR3 is built from 13 residues.

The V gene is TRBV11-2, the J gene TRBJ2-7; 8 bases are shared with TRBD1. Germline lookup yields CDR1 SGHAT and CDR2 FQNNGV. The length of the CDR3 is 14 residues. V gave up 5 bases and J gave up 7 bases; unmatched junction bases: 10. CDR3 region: CASSPQDRDGEQYF. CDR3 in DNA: TGTGCCAGCAGCCCCCAGGACAGGGATGGGGAGCAGTACTTC.

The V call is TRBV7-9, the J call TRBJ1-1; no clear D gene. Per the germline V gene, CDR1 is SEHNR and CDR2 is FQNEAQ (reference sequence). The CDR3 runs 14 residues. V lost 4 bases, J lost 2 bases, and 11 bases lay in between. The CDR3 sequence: CASSSLSLNTEAFF. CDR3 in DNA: TGTGCCAGCAGCTCCCTTTCACTAAACACTGAAGCTTTCTTT.

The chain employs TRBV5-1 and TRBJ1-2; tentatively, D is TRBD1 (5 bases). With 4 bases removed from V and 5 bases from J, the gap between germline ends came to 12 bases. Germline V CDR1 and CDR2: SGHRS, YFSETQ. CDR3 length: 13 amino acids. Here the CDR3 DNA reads TGCGCCAGCAGCAGGCAGGGATCTTATGGCTACACCTTC. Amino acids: CASSRQGSYGYTF.

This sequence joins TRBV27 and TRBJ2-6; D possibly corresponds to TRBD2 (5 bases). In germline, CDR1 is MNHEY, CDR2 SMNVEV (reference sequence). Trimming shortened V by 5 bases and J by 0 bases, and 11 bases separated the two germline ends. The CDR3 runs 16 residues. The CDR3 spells CASSARGDSGANVLTF. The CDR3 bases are TGTGCCAGCAGTGCCCGGGGTGACTCTGGGGCCAACGTCCTGACTTTC.

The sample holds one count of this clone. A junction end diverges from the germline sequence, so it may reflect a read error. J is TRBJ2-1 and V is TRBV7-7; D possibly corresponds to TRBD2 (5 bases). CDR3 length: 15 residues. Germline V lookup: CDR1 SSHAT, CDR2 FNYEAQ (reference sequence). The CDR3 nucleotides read TGTGCTAGCAGCTTAAGTGTGGGAGTATTAGACGAGCAGTTCTTC. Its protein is CASSLSVGVLDEQFF.

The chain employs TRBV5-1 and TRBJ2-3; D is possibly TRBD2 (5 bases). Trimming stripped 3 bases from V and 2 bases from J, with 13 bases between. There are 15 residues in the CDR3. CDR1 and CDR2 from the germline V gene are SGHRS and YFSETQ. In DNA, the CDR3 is TGCGCCAGCAGCTCGAGCGGATCCTACACAGATACGCAGTATTTT. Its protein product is CASSSSGSYTDTQYF.

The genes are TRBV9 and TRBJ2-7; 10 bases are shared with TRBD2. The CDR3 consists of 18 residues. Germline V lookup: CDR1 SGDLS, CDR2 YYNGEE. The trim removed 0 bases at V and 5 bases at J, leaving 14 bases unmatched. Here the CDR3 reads CASSVGASGSRGGNEQYF. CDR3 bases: TGTGCCAGCAGCGTAGGTGCTAGCGGGAGTAGAGGAGGGAACGAGCAGTACTTC. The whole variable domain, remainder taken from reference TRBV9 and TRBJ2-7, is DSGVTQTPKHLITATGQRVTLRCSPRSGDLSVYWYQQSLDQGLQFLIQYYNGEERAKGNILERFSAQQFPDLHSELNLSSLELGDSALYFCASSVGASGSRGGNEQYFGPGTRLTVT.

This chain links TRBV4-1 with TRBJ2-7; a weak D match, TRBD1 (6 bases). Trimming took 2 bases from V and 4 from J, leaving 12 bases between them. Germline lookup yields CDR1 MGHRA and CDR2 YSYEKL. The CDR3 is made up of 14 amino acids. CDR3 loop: CASSQRDTEYEQYF. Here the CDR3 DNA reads TGCGCCAGCAGCCAACGGGACACTGAATACGAGCAGTACTTC.

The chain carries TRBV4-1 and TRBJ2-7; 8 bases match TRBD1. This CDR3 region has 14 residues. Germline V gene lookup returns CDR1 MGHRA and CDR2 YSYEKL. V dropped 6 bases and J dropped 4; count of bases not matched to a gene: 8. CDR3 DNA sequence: TGCGCCAGCAGTACCGGGACAGGTTCTTACGAGCAGTACTTC. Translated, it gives CASSTGTGSYEQYF.

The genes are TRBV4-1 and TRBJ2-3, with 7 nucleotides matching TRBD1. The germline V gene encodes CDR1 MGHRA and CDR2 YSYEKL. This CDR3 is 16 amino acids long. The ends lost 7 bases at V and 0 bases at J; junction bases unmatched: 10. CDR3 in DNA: TGCGCCAGCACCCCCTTCGACAGGGTCAGCACAGATACGCAGTATTTT. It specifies CASTPFDRVSTDTQYF.

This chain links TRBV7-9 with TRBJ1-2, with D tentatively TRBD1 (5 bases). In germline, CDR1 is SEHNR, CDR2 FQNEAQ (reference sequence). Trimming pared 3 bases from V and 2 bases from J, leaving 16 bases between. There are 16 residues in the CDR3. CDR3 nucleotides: TGTGCCAGCAGCTTGGGGGGAAGTAAATCAAACTATGGCTACACCTTC. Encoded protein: CASSLGGSKSNYGYTF. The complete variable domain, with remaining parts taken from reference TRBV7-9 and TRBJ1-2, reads DTGVSQNPRHKITKRGQNVTFRCDPISEHNRLYWYRQTLGQGPEFLTYFQNEAQLEKSRLLSDRFSAERPKGSFSTLEIQRTEQGDSAMYLCASSLGGSKSNYGYTFGSGTRLTVV.

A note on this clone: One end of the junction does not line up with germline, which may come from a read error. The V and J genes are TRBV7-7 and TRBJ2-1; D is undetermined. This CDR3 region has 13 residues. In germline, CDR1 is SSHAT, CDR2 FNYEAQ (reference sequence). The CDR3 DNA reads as TGTGCTAGCAGCTTAGCAGACTCCAATGAGCAGTTCTTC. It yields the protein CASSLADSNEQFF.

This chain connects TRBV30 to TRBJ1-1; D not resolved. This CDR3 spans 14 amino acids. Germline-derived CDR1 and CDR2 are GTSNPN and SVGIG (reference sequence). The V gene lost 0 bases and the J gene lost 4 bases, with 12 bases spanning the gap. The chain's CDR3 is CAWSVSGMVTEAFF. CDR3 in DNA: TGTGCCTGGAGTGTATCCGGTATGGTCACTGAAGCTTTCTTT.

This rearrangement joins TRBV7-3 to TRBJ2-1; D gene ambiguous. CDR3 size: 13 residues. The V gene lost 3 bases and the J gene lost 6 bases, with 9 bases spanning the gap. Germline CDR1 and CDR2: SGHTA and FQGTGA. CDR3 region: CASSFSSSNEQFF. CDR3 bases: TGTGCCAGCAGCTTCTCTAGTTCCAATGAGCAGTTCTTC.

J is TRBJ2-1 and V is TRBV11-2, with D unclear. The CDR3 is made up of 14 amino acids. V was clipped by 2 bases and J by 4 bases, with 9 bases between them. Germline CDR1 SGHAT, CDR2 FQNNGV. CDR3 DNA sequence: TGTGCCAGCAGCTTAATATCAGGATACAATGAGCAGTTCTTC. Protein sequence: CASSLISGYNEQFF.

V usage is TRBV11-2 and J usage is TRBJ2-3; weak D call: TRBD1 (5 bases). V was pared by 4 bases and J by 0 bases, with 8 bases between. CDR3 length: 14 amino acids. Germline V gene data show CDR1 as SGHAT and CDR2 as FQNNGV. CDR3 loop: CASSSRQSTDTQYF. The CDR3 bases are TGTGCCAGCAGCTCCCGACAGAGCACAGATACGCAGTATTTT.

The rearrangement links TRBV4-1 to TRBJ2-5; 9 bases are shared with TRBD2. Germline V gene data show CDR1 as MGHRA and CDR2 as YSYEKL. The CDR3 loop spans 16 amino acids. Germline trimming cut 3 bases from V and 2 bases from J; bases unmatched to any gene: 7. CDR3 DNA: TGCGCCAGCAGCCAGGGACGACTAGCGGAACAAGAGACCCAGTACTTC. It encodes CASSQGRLAEQETQYF.

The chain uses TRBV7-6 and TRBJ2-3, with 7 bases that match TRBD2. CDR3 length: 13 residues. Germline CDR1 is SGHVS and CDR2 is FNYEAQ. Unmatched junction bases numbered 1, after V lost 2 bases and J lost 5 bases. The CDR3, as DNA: TGTGCCAGCAGCTTAACGGGGGGAGATACGCAGTATTTT. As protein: CASSLTGGDTQYF.

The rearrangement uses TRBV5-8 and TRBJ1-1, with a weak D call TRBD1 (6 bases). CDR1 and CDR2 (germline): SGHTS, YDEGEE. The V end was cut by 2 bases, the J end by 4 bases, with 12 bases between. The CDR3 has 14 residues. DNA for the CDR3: TGTGCCAGCAGCTTTGGGGGAGGGGGCACTGAAGCTTTCTTT. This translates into CASSFGGGGTEAFF.

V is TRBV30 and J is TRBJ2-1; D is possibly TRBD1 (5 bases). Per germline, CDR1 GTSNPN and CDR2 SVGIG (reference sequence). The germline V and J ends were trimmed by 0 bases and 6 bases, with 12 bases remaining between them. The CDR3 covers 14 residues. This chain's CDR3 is CAWSVNRYSNEQFF. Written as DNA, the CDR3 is TGTGCCTGGAGTGTCAACAGGTATAGCAATGAGCAGTTCTTC. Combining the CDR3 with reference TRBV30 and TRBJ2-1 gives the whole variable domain SQTIHQWPATLVQPVGSPLSLECTVEGTSNPNLYWYRQAAGRGLQLLFYSVGIGQISSEVPQNLSASRPQDRQFILSSKKLLLSDSGFYLCAWSVNRYSNEQFFGPGTRLTVL.

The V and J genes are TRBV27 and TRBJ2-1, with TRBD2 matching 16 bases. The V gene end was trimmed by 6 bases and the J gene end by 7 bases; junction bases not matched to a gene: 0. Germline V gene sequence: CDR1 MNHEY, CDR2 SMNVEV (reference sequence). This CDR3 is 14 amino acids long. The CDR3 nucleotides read TGTGCCAGCAGGGGACTAGCGGGAGGGAATGAGCAGTTCTTC. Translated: CASRGLAGGNEQFF.

In DNA form, the CDR3 reads TGTGCCAGCAGCGTAGCTACTAGGACTAACAATGAGCAGTTCTTC. This gives the protein CASSVATRTNNEQFF. The chain couples TRBV9 to TRBJ2-1, with a possible D match to TRBD2 (6 bases). The CDR3 length is 15 residues. V lost 0 bases and J 5 bases, leaving 12 bases between the germline ends. Germline V lookup: CDR1 SGDLS, CDR2 YYNGEE.

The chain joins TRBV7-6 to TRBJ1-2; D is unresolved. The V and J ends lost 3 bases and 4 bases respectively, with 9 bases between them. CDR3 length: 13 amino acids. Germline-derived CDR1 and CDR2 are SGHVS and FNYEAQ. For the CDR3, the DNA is TGTGCCAGCAGCTTTGGGGAGGCCTATGGCTACACCTTC. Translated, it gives CASSFGEAYGYTF.

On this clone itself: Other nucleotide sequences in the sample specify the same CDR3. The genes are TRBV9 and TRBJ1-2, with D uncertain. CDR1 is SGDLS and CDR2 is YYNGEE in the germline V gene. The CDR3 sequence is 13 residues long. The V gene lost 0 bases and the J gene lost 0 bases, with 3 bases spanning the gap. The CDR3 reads CASSVDTNYGYTF. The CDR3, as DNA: TGTGCCAGCAGCGTAGATACTAACTATGGCTACACCTTC.

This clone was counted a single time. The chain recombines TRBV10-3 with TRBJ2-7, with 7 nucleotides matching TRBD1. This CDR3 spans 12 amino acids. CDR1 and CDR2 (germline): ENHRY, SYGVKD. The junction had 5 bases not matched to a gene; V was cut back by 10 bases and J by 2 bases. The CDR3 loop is CATRTGPYEQYF. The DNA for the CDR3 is TGTGCCACCCGGACAGGCCCCTACGAGCAGTACTTC.

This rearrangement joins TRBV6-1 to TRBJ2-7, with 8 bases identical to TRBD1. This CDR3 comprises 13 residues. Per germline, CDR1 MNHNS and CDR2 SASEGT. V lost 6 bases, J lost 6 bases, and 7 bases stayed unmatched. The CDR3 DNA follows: TGTGCCAGCAGGGACAGGGTCATCTCCGAGCAGTACTTC. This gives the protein CASRDRVISEQYF.

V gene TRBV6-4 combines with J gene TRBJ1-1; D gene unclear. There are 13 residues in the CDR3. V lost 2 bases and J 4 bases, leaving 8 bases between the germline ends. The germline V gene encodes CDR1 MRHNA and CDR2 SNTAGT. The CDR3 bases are TGTGCCAGCAGTGACGTCGAGGGCACTGAAGCTTTCTTT. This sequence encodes CASSDVEGTEAFF.

CDR3 sequence (DNA): TGTGCCAGCAGCTTGGGACAGCCCAACACTGAAGCTTTCTTT. Residues: CASSLGQPNTEAFF. The genes are TRBV5-4 and TRBJ1-1; the D gene is possibly TRBD1 (5 bases). V lost 0 bases, J lost 2 bases, and 8 bases lay in between. CDR3 size: 14 residues. CDR1 SGHNT and CDR2 YYREEE come from the germline V gene (reference sequence).